Listed here is a single T cell receptor beta chain. No antigen is known for it. The entry originates in a study of CD4+ T cells in melanoma. The study's findings and limits: CD8+ T cell, macrophage and B cell function reportedly correlated with neoantigen-specific CD4+ T cells. In melanoma, neoantigen-specific CD4+ T cells reportedly differed in differentiation state.

Germline CDR1 reads SGHAT; CDR2 reads FQNNGV. The CDR3 loop spans 15 amino acids. Trimming removed 3 bases at V and 2 bases at J, with 10 bases between. Sequencing was performed with immunoSEQ multiplex PCR; in TCRdb, only in-frame clones are kept and a portion is missing. The table has more than 10,000 clones, about 60% seen once. Sequencing was carried out using cells from a culture (not recorded whether cultured in vitro). J is TRBJ2-2 and V is TRBV11-2; no definite D call. This receptor was taken from a human donor with melanoma. The CDR3, as DNA: TGTGCCAGCAGCTTCGGGCTGATTAACACCGGGGAGCTGTTTTTT. It codes for CASSFGLINTGELFF.